This passage covers 18 T cell receptor beta chains from one sample sequenced in a study of OX40 agonist ivuxolimab in advanced cancers. Profiling relied on immunoSEQ multiplex PCR, and the TCRdb table lists in-frame clones only, not all of them. This sample has some 77,000 clones, with approximately 94% found just once. This material consisted of CD4+ or CD8+ T cells sorted from blood, taken in a trial of the OX40 agonist ivuxolimab. These receptors all stem from an adult with an advanced solid tumor such as melanoma, head and neck, liver or kidney cancer.

The V call is TRBV5-1, the J call TRBJ2-3; 8 positions agree with TRBD2. Germline CDR1 SGHRS, CDR2 YFSETQ. The CDR3 runs 16 residues. Germline trimming cut 3 bases from V and 6 bases from J; bases unmatched to any gene: 12. The CDR3 loop is CASSWGAAGARDTQYF. CDR3 bases: TGCGCCAGCAGCTGGGGGGCAGCGGGAGCCCGCGATACGCAGTATTTT. The whole variable domain, remainder taken from reference TRBV5-1 and TRBJ2-3, is KAGVTQTPRYLIKTRGQQVTLSCSPISGHRSVSWYQQTPGQGLQFLFEYFSETQRNKGNFPGRFSGRQFSNSRSEMNVSTLELGDSALYLCASSWGAAGARDTQYFGPGTRLTVL.

The chain combines TRBV7-8 with TRBJ2-5, with a possible D match to TRBD1 (6 bases). The CDR3 loop spans 16 amino acids. Trimming stripped 4 bases from V and 5 bases from J, with 20 bases between. The germline CDR1 and CDR2 sequences are SGHVS and FQNEAQ. CDR3 amino acids: CASSYRGWGIAETQYF. In nucleotides, the CDR3 is TGTGCCAGCAGCTATAGGGGGTGGGGTATAGCGGAGACCCAGTACTTC.

The chain recombines TRBV7-6 with TRBJ2-7; no firm D call. Germline CDR1 SGHVS, CDR2 FNYEAQ. This CDR3 is 11 amino acids long. V was pared by 5 bases and J by 1 base, with 3 bases between. The CDR3 sequence: CASSPSYEQYF. The CDR3 DNA reads TGTGCCAGCAGCCCTTCCTACGAGCAGTACTTC.

The chain carries TRBV5-1 and TRBJ2-1; D is ambiguous. V lost 0 bases, J lost 0 bases, and 7 bases lay in between. CDR1 and CDR2 (germline): SGHRS, YFSETQ. The CDR3 totals 15 residues. The CDR3, as DNA: TGCGCCAGCAGCTTGGCCAGCGTCTCCTACAATGAGCAGTTCTTC. It is translated as CASSLASVSYNEQFF. Looking up the rest from reference TRBV5-1 and TRBJ2-1 gives the full variable domain: KAGVTQTPRYLIKTRGQQVTLSCSPISGHRSVSWYQQTPGQGLQFLFEYFSETQRNKGNFPGRFSGRQFSNSRSEMNVSTLELGDSALYLCASSLASVSYNEQFFGPGTRLTVL.

V and J are TRBV5-1 and TRBJ2-7, with D perhaps matching TRBD1 (6 bases). V was pared by 3 bases and J by 5 bases, with 12 bases between. Germline-derived CDR1 and CDR2 are SGHRS and YFSETQ. The CDR3 is made up of 13 amino acids. The CDR3 spells CASSSDSRHEQYF. The CDR3 region has the DNA TGCGCCAGCAGCTCGGACAGCAGGCACGAGCAGTACTTC.

The chain links TRBV5-5 to TRBJ1-1, with D hard to call. Germline-derived CDR1 and CDR2 are SGHKS and YYEKEE (reference sequence). The ends were cut back, 1 base at V and 1 base at J, with 8 bases in the middle. The CDR3 length is 14 residues. CDR3 nucleotide sequence: TGTGCCAGCAGCTTGTATCCAGGGAACACTGAAGCTTTCTTT. Translating it yields CASSLYPGNTEAFF.

The chain carries TRBV28 and TRBJ2-7; 8 nucleotides match TRBD1. J gave up 6 bases and V 5 bases, and 9 bases lay outside the gene matches. Germline lookup yields CDR1 MDHEN and CDR2 SYDVKM. The length of the CDR3 is 14 residues. The CDR3: CASSPHTGGSEQYF. CDR3 nucleotides: TGTGCCAGCAGTCCACACACAGGGGGGAGCGAGCAGTACTTC.

The J gene is TRBJ2-3, the V gene TRBV5-1, with 7 bases identical to TRBD2. The V and J ends lost 4 bases and 0 bases, in that order; junction bases with no gene match: 2. The germline gives CDR1 SGHRS, CDR2 YFSETQ. This CDR3 has 14 residues. The chain's CDR3 is CASSTTSSTDTQYF. CDR3 bases: TGCGCCAGCAGCACGACTAGCAGCACAGATACGCAGTATTTT.

This chain links TRBV7-2 with TRBJ2-7, with D possibly being TRBD2 (6 bases). The CDR3 spans 12 residues. The V end was cut by 5 bases, the J end by 7 bases, with 12 bases between. The germline V gene has CDR1 SGHTA and CDR2 FQGNSA. DNA of the CDR3: TGTGCCAGCAGCCACCCTGGGGGGGAGCAGTACTTC. Translation gives CASSHPGGEQYF. The entire variable domain, with the rest obtained from reference TRBV7-2 and TRBJ2-7, is as follows: GAGVSQSPSNKVTEKGKDVELRCDPISGHTALYWYRQSLGQGLEFLIYFQGNSAPDKSGLPSDRFSAERTGGSVSTLTIQRTQQEDSAVYLCASSHPGGEQYFGPGTRLTVT.

V gene TRBV7-9 combines with J gene TRBJ1-2; D gene unclear. V dropped 5 bases and J dropped 4 bases, with 20 bases sitting between them. The CDR3 contains 16 residues. CDR1 and CDR2 (germline): SEHNR, FQNEAQ (reference sequence). DNA of the CDR3: TGTGCCAGCAGCCTCCCCTTAATCCTACCCGTCTATGGCTACACCTTC. This translates into CASSLPLILPVYGYTF.

The rearrangement uses TRBV6-1 and TRBJ2-7; D may be TRBD1 (5 bases). Germline CDR1 MNHNS, CDR2 SASEGT. This CDR3 has 13 residues. The V end lost 6 bases, the J end lost 3 bases, and 12 bases lay between the germline ends. In DNA, the CDR3 is TGTGCCAGCAGGAAAGGACAAGTCTACGAGCAGTACTTC. It codes for CASRKGQVYEQYF.

The CDR3 region is CASNESEREQFF. For the CDR3, the DNA is TGTGCCAGCAACGAAAGTGAGCGGGAGCAGTTCTTC. The chain recombines TRBV21-1 with TRBJ2-1; the DNA was not compared with TRBD2, the D call given in the table. TRBV21-1 is designated a pseudogene. The CDR3 has 12 residues.

The chain carries TRBV5-1 and TRBJ2-2; 15 bases fit TRBD2. V lost 3 bases to trimming and J lost 9 bases; unmatched junction nucleotides: 6. CDR1 and CDR2 from the germline V gene are SGHRS and YFSETQ. The CDR3 length is 16 residues. In DNA form, the CDR3 reads TGCGCCAGCAGCTCGGGACTAGCGGGGGGCGTAAGGGAGCTGTTTTTT. Residues: CASSSGLAGGVRELFF.

The J gene is TRBJ2-2, the V gene TRBV2, with a tentative D call TRBD1 (6 bases). This CDR3 comprises 15 residues. From germline, CDR1 is SNHLY and CDR2 FYNNEI. V was trimmed by 6 bases and J by 2 bases, leaving 13 bases between them. The CDR3 region is CASRATGSNTGELFF. CDR3 coding DNA: TGTGCCAGCAGAGCGACAGGCTCCAACACCGGGGAGCTGTTTTTT.

As for this clone: The sample contains more than one DNA sequence encoding this CDR3. This chain joins TRBV7-3 and TRBJ2-6; no clear D gene. CDR1 is SGHTA, CDR2 FQGTGA, per germline. V lost 3 bases, J lost 0 bases, and 3 bases lay in between. This CDR3 contains 14 residues. The chain's CDR3 is CASSLVSGANVLTF. The CDR3 DNA sequence: TGTGCCAGCAGCTTGGTCTCTGGGGCCAACGTCCTGACTTTC.

The rearrangement links TRBV6-1 to TRBJ2-5; D ambiguous. Per germline, CDR1 MNHNS and CDR2 SASEGT. CDR3 size: 13 residues. V was clipped by 8 bases and J by 6 bases, with 16 bases between them. The CDR3 nucleotides are TGTGCCAGCGGAACAAGACCTGTGCAGACCCAGTACTTC. Encoded protein: CASGTRPVQTQYF.

This chain connects TRBV5-1 to TRBJ2-3; TRBD2 matches 7 bases. J was trimmed by 7 bases and V by 0 bases; bases with no gene match: 8. This CDR3 is 15 amino acids long. Germline lookup yields CDR1 SGHRS and CDR2 YFSETQ. CDR3: CASSLAEGLTHTQYF. The CDR3 DNA reads TGCGCCAGCAGCTTGGCCGAGGGACTAACCCATACGCAGTATTTT.

The chain recombines TRBV7-8 with TRBJ2-5; D not resolved. From germline, CDR1 is SGHVS and CDR2 FQNEAQ. V dropped 5 bases and J dropped 5 bases, with 6 bases sitting between them. CDR3 length: 11 amino acids. The CDR3 DNA reads as TGTGCCAGCAGCGTACTCGAGACCCAGTACTTC. Its protein product is CASSVLETQYF. Supplemented by reference TRBV7-8 and TRBJ2-5, the full variable domain reads GAGVSQSPRYKVAKRGQDVALRCDPISGHVSLFWYQQALGQGPEFLTYFQNEAQLDKSGLPSDRFFAERPEGSVSTLKIQRTQQEDSAVYLCASSVLETQYFGPGTRLLVL.